Given below is one T cell receptor (beta chain) in context. This entry belongs to a study of CD8 T cells in Susac syndrome. With random hexamers, roughly 0.45 to 1 ug RNA was reverse transcribed. MiXCR was run by TCRdb on the immunoSEQ multiplex PCR reads, yielding one entry per CDR3 protein. This repertoire shows roughly 200,000 distinct CDR3 sequences, approximately 96% found once; its top ten account for about 0.093%. The source is a human donor with multiple sclerosis. The material sequenced was CD4+ T cells from PBMCs.

The CDR3: CSVEPGQGALTDTQYF. The CDR3 DNA is TGCAGCGTTGAGCCGGGACAGGGGGCTCTGACAGATACGCAGTATTTT. The V gene is TRBV29-1, the J gene TRBJ2-3; 12 bases agree with TRBD1. The CDR3 is 16 amino acids. V trimming: 3 bases; J trimming: 3 bases; junction bases outside the gene matches: 7. Germline loops: CDR1 SQVTM, CDR2 ANQGSEA.